The rows below give T cell receptor beta chains drawn from one sample of a study of OX40 agonist ivuxolimab in advanced cancers. Clones were read by immunoSEQ multiplex PCR, and TCRdb kept only the in-frame ones, dropping some. Of tens of thousands of clones in the sample, about nine tenths are singletons; the top ten hold approximately 7.2%. The sequenced sample was CD4+ or CD8+ T cells sorted from blood, obtained in a trial of the OX40 agonist ivuxolimab. The receptors stem from an adult with an advanced solid tumor such as melanoma, head and neck, liver or kidney cancer. Both conserved end residues are part of each CDR3. The D gene is left open where the match is weak. Some rows mark clone size as missing; the rest say once, few, many or name a class of expanded clone.

length	V	D	J	size	CDR3	DNA
16	TRBV5-1	.	TRBJ1-4	.	CASSLSSQGEGEKLFF	TGCGCCAGCAGCTTGAGTAGTCAGGGTGAGGGTGAAAAACTGTTTTTT
16	TRBV15	TRBD1	TRBJ2-2	.	CATSRAPGQGTGELFF	TGTGCCACCAGCAGAGCTCCAGGACAGGGGACCGGGGAGCTGTTTTTT
13	TRBV5-1	.	TRBJ2-7	.	CASSSRFYDEQYF	TGCGCCAGCAGCTCGCGGTTCTACGACGAGCAGTACTTC
16	TRBV23-1	TRBD1	TRBJ2-1	.	CASSQSGTGTCNEQFF	TGCGCCAGCAGTCAATCCGGGACAGGGACCTGCAATGAGCAGTTCTTC
15	TRBV11-2	TRBD1	TRBJ2-7	once	CASSPFRDRTYEQYF	TGTGCCAGCAGCCCGTTCCGGGACAGGACCTACGAGCAGTACTTC
16	TRBV5-6	TRBD1	TRBJ1-5	.	CASSAKGQGHNQPQHF	TGTGCCAGCAGCGCCAAGGGACAGGGTCACAATCAGCCCCAGCATTTT
13	TRBV2	.	TRBJ2-7	once	CASSAGGSGEQYF	TGTGCCAGCAGTGCTGGCGGCTCGGGGGAGCAGTACTTC
14	TRBV5-4	.	TRBJ1-1	.	CASSLSGGPTEAFF	TGTGCCAGCAGCTTGTCCGGGGGCCCCACCGAAGCTTTCTTT
15	TRBV7-7	TRBD2	TRBJ2-1	.	CASTTLREGCNEQFF	TGTGCTAGCACCACCCTGCGGGAGGGTTGCAATGAGCAGTTCTTC
14	TRBV6-6	TRBD1	TRBJ1-4	.	CASKKWTGNEKLFF	TGTGCCAGCAAGAAATGGACAGGGAATGAAAAACTGTTTTTT
15	TRBV13	TRBD1	TRBJ2-5	.	CASSSQTGGPETQYF	TGTGCCAGCAGCTCACAGACAGGGGGTCCAGAGACCCAGTACTTC
12	TRBV30	.	TRBJ2-3	.	CAWGWAGDTQYF	TGTGCCTGGGGGTGGGCCGGAGATACGCAGTATTTT
17	TRBV19	.	TRBJ1-3	.	CASSIGVLSTPGNTIYF	TGTGCCAGTAGTATAGGAGTGCTGTCGACTCCCGGAAACACCATATATTTT
15	TRBV2	TRBD2	TRBJ2-1	.	CASRRTSGGGWEQFF	TGTGCCAGCAGACGAACTAGCGGGGGAGGATGGGAGCAGTTCTTC
16	TRBV28	TRBD2	TRBJ2-1	.	CASSITAGLGLNEQFF	TGTGCCAGCAGTATAACGGCCGGACTAGGACTCAATGAGCAGTTCTTC
15	TRBV7-7	TRBD1	TRBJ2-2	.	CASSLGQANTGELFF	TGTGCTAGCAGCCTGGGACAGGCGAACACCGGGGAGCTGTTTTTT
11	TRBV6-5	TRBD2	TRBJ2-1	.	CASSPGTRKFF	TGTGCCAGCAGTCCCGGGACTAGGAAGTTCTTC
14	TRBV6-1	.	TRBJ2-3	once	CASRAIGGTDTQYF	TGTGCCAGTCGAGCAATCGGTGGCACAGATACGCAGTATTTT
14	TRBV30	.	TRBJ1-2	.	CAWRHHGTLYGYTF	TGTGCCTGGAGACACCACGGGACTTTGTATGGCTACACCTTC
14	TRBV27	TRBD1	TRBJ1-6	.	CAGQTGTGNSPLHF	TGTGCCGGCCAAACCGGGACAGGGAATTCACCCCTCCACTTT
12	TRBV19	.	TRBJ2-7	.	CASSIWGSEQYF	TGTGCCAGTAGTATATGGGGGTCCGAGCAGTACTTC
16	TRBV9	.	TRBJ1-3	few	CASSVEGGRSGNTIYF	TGTGCCAGCAGCGTAGAGGGGGGGCGATCAGGAAACACCATATATTTT
14	TRBV30	TRBD2	TRBJ2-1	.	CAWSPLAGYNEQFF	TGTGCCTGGAGTCCCCTAGCGGGGTACAATGAGCAGTTCTTC
14	TRBV2	.	TRBJ2-5	.	CASRKDTYQETQYF	TGTGCCAGCAGGAAAGACACGTACCAAGAGACCCAGTACTTC
19	TRBV9	TRBD2	TRBJ2-7	once	CASSVGLGTGTSGTYEQYF	TGTGCCAGCAGCGTAGGGCTGGGAACCGGGACTAGCGGCACCTACGAGCAGTACTTC
16	TRBV5-4	TRBD2	TRBJ2-3	.	CASSVRLAGVSDTQYF	TGTGCCAGCAGCGTTCGACTAGCGGGAGTCTCAGATACGCAGTATTTT
17	TRBV5-5	.	TRBJ1-4	.	CASSSRVRIATNEKLFF	TGTGCCAGCAGCTCTCGGGTCAGAATTGCAACTAATGAAAAACTGTTTTTT
18	TRBV6-1	.	TRBJ2-4	.	CASSEAGKRRLSKNIQYF	TGTGCCAGCAGTGAAGCGGGGAAGCGGAGGCTTAGCAAAAACATTCAGTACTTC
15	TRBV6-5	TRBD1	TRBJ1-2	.	CASSYSSGGYYGYTF	TGTGCCAGCAGTTACTCATCAGGGGGATACTATGGCTACACCTTC
14	TRBV28	.	TRBJ2-7	once	CASSLVVGIYEQYF	TGTGCCAGCAGTTTAGTGGTGGGGATCTACGAGCAGTACTTC
15	TRBV30	.	TRBJ2-1	.	CAWINLASSYNEQFF	TGTGCCTGGATTAACCTGGCGAGCTCCTACAATGAGCAGTTCTTC
12	TRBV30	.	TRBJ1-1	few	CAWSVGTVEAFF	TGTGCCTGGAGTGTGGGGACGGTCGAAGCTTTCTTT
16	TRBV2	TRBD2	TRBJ2-1	.	CASSEETSGYYNEQFF	TGTGCCAGCAGTGAGGAAACTAGCGGGTACTACAATGAGCAGTTCTTC
16	TRBV7-9	.	TRBJ2-2	.	CASSPEKPGQTGELFF	TGTGCCAGCAGTCCCGAAAAACCAGGGCAGACCGGGGAGCTGTTTTTT
15	TRBV4-1	.	TRBJ2-6	.	CASSQAWPRANVLTF	TGCGCCAGCAGCCAAGCCTGGCCTCGTGCCAACGTCCTGACTTTC
17	TRBV5-1	TRBD1	TRBJ2-3	.	CASSPGATGGRTDTQYF	TGCGCCAGCAGTCCCGGCGCGACAGGGGGTAGGACAGATACGCAGTATTTT
14	TRBV19	.	TRBJ1-2	once	CASRNEQGRYGYTF	TGTGCCAGTAGGAACGAGCAGGGACGATATGGCTACACCTTC
13	TRBV7-2	.	TRBJ2-7	.	CASSRHETYEQYF	TGTGCCAGCAGCCGGCACGAAACCTACGAGCAGTACTTC
13	TRBV6-1	.	TRBJ1-1	.	CASSEVQGAEAFF	TGTGCCAGCAGTGAAGTGCAGGGAGCTGAAGCTTTCTTT
16	TRBV28	TRBD1	TRBJ2-5	.	CASSTWDSKYQETQYF	TGTGCCAGCAGTACCTGGGACAGCAAATACCAAGAGACCCAGTACTTC
17	TRBV4-1	TRBD2	TRBJ2-7	.	CASSTLGTSGRGYEQYF	TGCGCCAGCAGCACACTTGGGACTAGCGGGAGGGGCTACGAGCAGTACTTC